Here is one TCR beta chain with its context. This entry comes from a study of blood T cell repertoires in COVID-19. Study overall: Spain, Italy and the United States supplied samples that represented acute and convalescent COVID-19.

The repertoire was sequenced with immunoSEQ multiplex PCR; TCRdb's copy has only in-frame clones and lacks some. The sample has over 70,000 clones; about 76% are singletons. V dropped 3 bases and J dropped 5; count of bases not matched to a gene: 12. The CDR3 loop spans 17 amino acids. From germline, CDR1 is KGHSH and CDR2 LQKENI. This chain links TRBV18 with TRBJ2-5; 10 bases match TRBD2. Input material: peripheral blood. This clonotype originated in a woman aged 80 or older with active or convalescent COVID-19. The CDR3 loop is CASSPLFSGGLSETQYF. In DNA form, the CDR3 reads TGTGCCAGCTCACCCCTCTTTAGCGGGGGGCTGTCGGAGACCCAGTACTTC. Complete variable domain (other parts from reference TRBV18 and TRBJ2-5): NAGVMQNPRHLVRRRGQEARLRCSPMKGHSHVYWYRQLPEEGLKFMVYLQKENIIDESGMPKERFSAEFPKEGPSILRIQQVVRGDSAAYFCASSPLFSGGLSETQYFGPGTRLLVL.